These 28 T cell receptor beta chains originate from one sample sequenced in a study of vaccination and CD4 T cells after COVID-19. Documented treatment: roughly 10-day PBMC culture with coronavirus spike peptide pools or control peptides (ViraFEST assay). Sequenced with the Oncomine TCR Beta short-read assay was DNA taken from cultured CD4+ T cells. TCRdb re-called the PCR reads through MiXCR, storing one row per CDR3 protein. Of 15,000 to 20,000 distinct CDR3 sequences listed, about 52% are singletons. No antigen is known for these receptors. The sample was CD4+ T cells from blood, cultured in vitro. These receptors originate from a human donor who had recovered from COVID-19.

The chain employs TRBV28 and TRBJ1-2; D might be TRBD1 (6 bases). V dropped 4 bases and J dropped 1 base, with 31 bases sitting between them. CDR3 length: 21 residues. Germline V lookup: CDR1 MDHEN, CDR2 SYDVKM. The CDR3 is CASSYRLTRGATGVYNYGYTF. In nucleotides, the CDR3 is TGTGCCAGCAGTTATCGCCTTACACGGGGTGCGACAGGAGTTTATAACTATGGCTACACCTTC.

V and J are TRBV7-9 and TRBJ1-2; D gene uncertain. V was clipped by 0 bases and J by 3 bases, with 11 bases between them. CDR1 is SEHNR, CDR2 FQNEAQ, per germline (reference sequence). This CDR3 has 15 amino acids. CDR3 sequence (DNA): TGTGCCAGCAGCTTAGCTATGGCCGACCACTATGGCTACACCTTC. As protein: CASSLAMADHYGYTF.

This chain connects TRBV10-3 to TRBJ2-7; 10 bases match TRBD2. The junction had 10 bases not matched to a gene; V was cut back by 9 bases and J by 2 bases. The germline V gene has CDR1 ENHRY and CDR2 SYGVKD. This CDR3 has 15 amino acids. CDR3 region: CAINSGTSAAYEQYF. For the CDR3, the DNA is TGTGCCATTAATTCCGGGACTAGCGCCGCCTACGAGCAGTACTTC.

This clonotype was observed a few times. This chain uses TRBV7-3 with TRBJ2-1, with 9 positions matching TRBD2. Germline V gives CDR1 SGHTA, CDR2 FQGTGA. CDR3 length: 16 amino acids. V was pared by 4 bases and J by 5 bases, with 9 bases of the junction left unmatched. The CDR3 sequence: CASSWARGGFNNEQFF. CDR3 sequence (DNA): TGTGCCAGCAGCTGGGCGCGGGGGGGCTTTAACAATGAGCAGTTCTTC.

The sample holds a few counts of this clonotype. The V call is TRBV20-1, the J call TRBJ2-3, with 7 bases aligning to TRBD2. CDR3 length: 14 amino acids. Trimming took 5 bases from V and 6 from J; bases not matched to a gene: 11. Per germline, CDR1 DFQATT and CDR2 SNEGSKA (reference sequence). DNA of the CDR3: TGCAGTGCTCGAGCTGCGGGAGTAGCCGATACGCAGTATTTT. Translation gives CSARAAGVADTQYF.

This clonotype has just a few counts. V usage is TRBV7-2 and J usage is TRBJ2-3; 10 nucleotides match TRBD2. V shed 5 bases, J shed 2 bases, and the junction held 13 bases outside the gene matches. Germline CDR1 is SGHTA and CDR2 is FQGNSA. This CDR3 has 18 residues. The CDR3 coding sequence is TGTGCCAGCAGCCCGGGGGTCCTAGCGGGGGTCTTCACAGATACGCAGTATTTT. Translation: CASSPGVLAGVFTDTQYF.

The V call is TRBV6-1, the J call TRBJ2-1; tentatively, D is TRBD1 (5 bases). Germline V lookup: CDR1 MNHNS, CDR2 SASEGT. Trimming left V 4 bases short and J 9 bases short, with 10 bases between. The CDR3 runs 12 residues. CDR3 protein: CASSGTIPEQFF. CDR3 DNA: TGTGCCAGCAGTGGGACAATTCCTGAGCAGTTCTTC.

The gene calls are TRBV20-1 and TRBJ2-5; D perhaps matches TRBD1 (6 bases). This CDR3 has 12 amino acids. The V gene's germline CDR1 is DFQATT and CDR2 SNEGSKA (reference sequence). V shed 3 bases and J shed 4 bases, with 9 bases lying between them. The CDR3 sequence: CSASLDRETQYF. The CDR3 DNA sequence: TGCAGTGCTAGTTTGGACAGAGAGACCCAGTACTTC.

This clonotype was found a few times. J is TRBJ2-7 and V is TRBV7-9; no reliable D call. This CDR3 has 16 residues. V gave up 5 bases and J gave up 5 bases, with 22 bases separating them. CDR1 SEHNR and CDR2 FQNEAQ come from the germline V gene (reference sequence). The CDR3 DNA is TGTGCCAGCAGCACCTTGGTGCTGGGCTCCTCGGACGAGCAGTACTTC. Translation: CASSTLVLGSSDEQYF.

V and J are TRBV2 and TRBJ2-7; the D is unclear. The CDR3 has 14 residues. Germline V CDR1 and CDR2: SNHLY, FYNNEI. With 1 base removed from V and 4 bases from J, the gap between germline ends came to 11 bases. CDR3 DNA: TGTGCCAGCAGTGAAGACCTGTCTGGGTACGAGCAGTACTTC. Translated, it gives CASSEDLSGYEQYF.

This sequence joins TRBV28 and TRBJ2-3; no firm D call. Per the germline V gene, CDR1 is MDHEN and CDR2 is SYDVKM. V was trimmed by 3 bases and J by 3 bases, leaving 10 bases between them. This CDR3 region has 14 residues. CDR3 loop: CASSFFSTTDTQYF. In DNA form, the CDR3 reads TGTGCCAGCAGTTTTTTCTCGACGACAGATACGCAGTATTTT.

The chain recombines TRBV6-1 with TRBJ2-2; 9 positions agree with TRBD1. The CDR3 runs to 16 residues. V lost 5 bases and J lost 7; bases outside the gene matches: 11. The germline V gene encodes CDR1 MNHNS and CDR2 SASEGT. For the CDR3, the DNA is TGTGCCAGCAGTACCCCTGGACAGGGGCAGGGCGGGGAGCTGTTTTTT. Encoded protein: CASSTPGQGQGGELFF.

V is TRBV20-1 and J is TRBJ2-1; tentative D call: TRBD2 (5 bases). Germline V gene lookup returns CDR1 DFQATT and CDR2 SNEGSKA (reference sequence). V was cut by 5 bases and J by 8 bases, with 10 bases left in between. This CDR3 has 11 residues. The CDR3 loop is CSAGPSHEQFF. The DNA of the CDR3 is TGCAGTGCTGGACCTAGCCATGAGCAGTTCTTC.

This chain uses TRBV19 with TRBJ1-1; tentatively, D is TRBD1 (5 bases). The germline CDR1 and CDR2 sequences are LNHDA and SQIVND (reference sequence). Trimming pared 3 bases from V and 4 bases from J, leaving 9 bases between. The CDR3 consists of 13 residues. CDR3 DNA sequence: TGTGCCAGTAGTATGGTGGGGACCACTGAAGCTTTCTTT. Its protein is CASSMVGTTEAFF.

CDR3 sequence: CSAYGSPTYEQYF. DNA for the CDR3: TGCAGTGCTTACGGGTCACCGACCTACGAGCAGTACTTC. The V call is TRBV20-1, the J call TRBJ2-7; D remains unclear. Between the trimmed V and J ends, which lost 5 bases and 2 bases, there was a span of 13 bases. The CDR3 covers 13 residues. Germline V CDR1 and CDR2: DFQATT, SNEGSKA (reference sequence).

This clonotype turned up a few times. CDR3 region: CASSEGGSYGYTF. The CDR3 DNA is TGTGCCAGCAGTGAGGGGGGGAGCTATGGCTACACCTTC. The gene calls are TRBV2 and TRBJ1-2, with a weak D call TRBD1 (5 bases). The V gene's germline CDR1 is SNHLY and CDR2 FYNNEI. Trimming cost V 3 bases and J 4 bases, with 9 bases left between them. This CDR3 comprises 13 residues.

The chain uses TRBV6-1 and TRBJ2-6, with a weak D call TRBD2 (7 bases). CDR3 length: 17 amino acids. The ends were cut back, 6 bases at V and 2 bases at J, with 17 bases in the middle. CDR1 and CDR2 from the germline V gene are MNHNS and SASEGT. The CDR3 bases are TGTGCCAGCAGGTGGGGGGGGCGGGAACCTGGGGCCAACGTCCTGACTTTC. Protein product: CASRWGGREPGANVLTF.

The CDR3 DNA is TGTGCCAGCAGCTTGGTCGAAGGGGAGGCTTTCTTT. It yields the protein CASSLVEGEAFF. V and J are TRBV5-6 and TRBJ1-1; maybe TRBD1 (5 bases). CDR1 is SGHDT, CDR2 YYEEEE, per germline. V lost 0 bases, J lost 11 bases, and 11 bases lay in between. The CDR3 is 12 residues long.

The rearrangement links TRBV27 to TRBJ1-2; D is unresolved. CDR3 size: 15 residues. V was clipped by 7 bases and J by 5 bases, with 20 bases between them. Germline CDR1 reads MNHEY; CDR2 reads SMNVEV (reference sequence). CDR3 loop: CASMGKGSGVYGYTF. The CDR3 bases are TGTGCCAGCATGGGGAAAGGATCAGGAGTGTATGGCTACACCTTC.

In its sample, this clonotype was seen a few times. This CDR3 is CASSRGQGVDWDTF. CDR3 nucleotide sequence: TGTGCCAGTAGTAGAGGACAGGGGGTGGATTGGGACACCTTC. The rearrangement uses TRBV19 and TRBJ1-2, with 10 bases fitting TRBD1. The CDR3 is 14 amino acids. CDR1 LNHDA and CDR2 SQIVND come from the germline V gene (reference sequence). V trimming: 4 bases; J trimming: 12 bases; junction bases outside the gene matches: 11.

Here the CDR3 DNA reads TGCAGTCCTCTTTTACCCAATGGTGGCTACACCTTC. Protein product: CSPLLPNGGYTF. The chain couples TRBV20-1 to TRBJ1-2; D remains unclear. The germline CDR1 and CDR2 sequences are DFQATT and SNEGSKA (reference sequence). This CDR3 region has 12 residues. The V gene lost 8 bases and the J gene lost 7 bases, with 17 bases spanning the gap.

This clonotype was counted a few times. The rearrangement joins TRBV2 to TRBJ1-3; a possible D gene is TRBD1 (6 bases). V gave up 11 bases and J gave up 0 bases, with 8 bases separating them. This CDR3 region has 12 residues. In germline, CDR1 is SNHLY, CDR2 FYNNEI. CDR3 in amino acids: CAVQGSGNTIYF. The DNA for the CDR3 is TGTGCCGTACAGGGCTCTGGAAACACCATATATTTT.

This clonotype was detected only a few times. This rearrangement joins TRBV6-2 or TRBV6-3 to TRBJ1-5, with 7 bases fitting TRBD1. The CDR3 extends over 15 amino acids. V trimming: 6 bases; J trimming: 2 bases; junction bases outside the gene matches: 7. Germline V CDR1 and CDR2: MNHEY, SVGEGT. CDR3 in DNA: TGTGCCAGCAGCGCTCACAGGGGAGGCAATCAGCCCCAGCATTTT. Protein: CASSAHRGGNQPQHF.

The rearrangement links TRBV20-1 to TRBJ1-1, with D possibly matching TRBD1 (6 bases). This CDR3 has 13 amino acids. Germline loops: CDR1 DFQATT, CDR2 SNEGSKA (reference sequence). CDR3 region: CSAGGGLHTEAFF. The CDR3 DNA follows: TGCAGCGCCGGCGGGGGGCTTCACACTGAAGCTTTCTTT.

The chain has TRBV27 and TRBJ2-3; 11 nucleotides align to TRBD2. This CDR3 has 17 residues. The ends lost 5 bases at V and 2 bases at J; junction bases unmatched: 9. Per the germline V gene, CDR1 is MNHEY and CDR2 is SMNVEV (reference sequence). The CDR3 DNA reads TGTGCCAGCAGTCCCCCCGGGACTAGCGGTTCCACAGATACGCAGTATTTT. This translates into CASSPPGTSGSTDTQYF.

The CDR3, as DNA: TGTGCCAGCAGTGCTCTGACTGGACCACGGGAGACCCAGTACTTC. Amino acids: CASSALTGPRETQYF. This chain connects TRBV6-1 to TRBJ2-5; D remains unclear. The V gene lost 4 bases and the J gene lost 5 bases, with 17 bases spanning the gap. The germline CDR1 and CDR2 sequences are MNHNS and SASEGT. The CDR3 runs 15 residues.

This sequence joins TRBV7-8 and TRBJ2-7; D perhaps matches TRBD1 (7 bases). The CDR3 is 17 amino acids. The germline gives CDR1 SGHVS, CDR2 FQNEAQ. Trimming pared 0 bases from V and 2 bases from J, leaving 17 bases between. CDR3 in DNA: TGTGCCAGCAGCTTAGCGTCGGGGGACAGTAATCCCTACGAGCAGTACTTC. Translation gives CASSLASGDSNPYEQYF.

Only a few counts were recorded for this clonotype. The gene calls are TRBV30 and TRBJ1-1; D remains ambiguous. Trimming removed 0 bases from V and 6 bases from J, with 8 bases in between. The germline CDR1 and CDR2 sequences are GTSNPN and SVGIG (reference sequence). The CDR3 totals 12 residues. In DNA, the CDR3 is TGTGCCTGGAGTGTAAGGGCTGCTGAAGCTTTCTTT. Its protein is CAWSVRAAEAFF.